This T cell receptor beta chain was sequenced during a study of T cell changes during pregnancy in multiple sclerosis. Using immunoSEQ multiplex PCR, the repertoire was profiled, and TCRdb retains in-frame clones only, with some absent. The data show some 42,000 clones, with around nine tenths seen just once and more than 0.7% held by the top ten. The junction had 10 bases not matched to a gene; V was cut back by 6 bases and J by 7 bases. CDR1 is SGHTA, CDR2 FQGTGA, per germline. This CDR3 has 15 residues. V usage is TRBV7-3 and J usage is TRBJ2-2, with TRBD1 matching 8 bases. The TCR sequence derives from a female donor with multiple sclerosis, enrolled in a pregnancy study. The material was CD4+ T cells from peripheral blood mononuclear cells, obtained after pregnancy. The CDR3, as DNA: TGTGCCAGCAGTTCGACAGGGGAGGTCCGCGGGGAGCTGTTTTTT. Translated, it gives CASSSTGEVRGELFF.